The 2 T cell receptor beta chains presented below share a single source sample, sequenced in a study of regulatory T cells in long-lasting Graves disease. Construction of TCR beta libraries relied on iRepertoire HTBI primers and on Arm-PCR targeting CDR3 regions. TCRdb re-called the multiplex PCR reads through MiXCR, storing one row per CDR3 protein. The table records 350,000 to 400,000 distinct CDR3 sequences, 15% to 20% of them present only once. Time point reported: newly diagnosed GD, antithyroid drugs for less than 3 months. The authors made the TCR library using RNA they extracted from PBMCs. This same sample was also taken into another study, of T cells in Graves' hyperthyroidism and ophthalmopathy.

Sequenced here: peripheral blood mononuclear cells (PBMCs), sampled at new diagnosis, from a patient treated with antithyroid drugs. All receptors derive from a woman younger than 30 with Graves disease.

DNA for the CDR3: TGTGCCGCACAGACAGGGAACTATGGCTACACCTTC. It translates to CAAQTGNYGYTF. The V call is TRBV19, the J call TRBJ1-2; 7 nucleotides match TRBD1. Germline trimming cut 11 bases from V and 2 bases from J; bases unmatched to any gene: 5. The CDR3 runs to 12 residues. Per the germline V gene, CDR1 is LNHDA and CDR2 is SQIVND (reference sequence).

The V gene is TRBV20-1, the J gene TRBJ2-7, with TRBD2 matching over 8 bases. With 0 bases clipped from V and 2 bases from J, the junction kept 3 bases outside the gene matches. In germline, CDR1 is DFQATT, CDR2 SNEGSKA (reference sequence). The CDR3 extends over 14 amino acids. Here the CDR3 DNA reads TGCAGTGCTAGAGATCCGGGACTAGCCTACGAGCAGTACTTC. As protein: CSARDPGLAYEQYF.